This T cell receptor beta chain was captured by sequencing in a study of blood T cell repertoires in COVID-19. Trimming left V 2 bases short and J 4 bases short, with 11 bases between. In germline, CDR1 is MNHEY, CDR2 SMNVEV (reference sequence). There are 14 residues in the CDR3. Assay used: immunoSEQ multiplex PCR; TCRdb lists only in-frame clones, some missing. The table has about 12,000 clones, roughly three quarters seen once. Input material: peripheral blood. This rearrangement joins TRBV27 to TRBJ1-2, with a tentative D call TRBD1 (5 bases). The TCR originated in a human donor in a cohort sampled during active COVID-19. CDR3 DNA: TGTGCCAGCAGTTTAGGGGGGTTTCCCTATGGCTACACCTTC. Protein: CASSLGGFPYGYTF.